This paragraph reports one T cell receptor (beta chain). The entry originates in a study of T cell responses to AZD1222 COVID-19 vaccine. Clones were read by immunoSEQ multiplex PCR, and TCRdb kept only the in-frame ones, dropping some. The repertoire holds about 75,000 clones, approximately 90% seen once, with approximately 9.1% in the top ten. V lost 4 bases and J lost 4, with 11 bases in between. The CDR3 is 14 residues long. Germline V gene lookup returns CDR1 SGHRS and CDR2 YFSETQ. The V gene is TRBV5-1, the J gene TRBJ2-2, with D perhaps matching TRBD1 (6 bases). Material: peripheral blood, obtained 28 days after the second dose of the MenACWY control vaccine. The receptor comes from an adult who received the MenACWY meningococcal vaccine as a control. The CDR3 DNA reads TGCGCCAGCAGCCCGGGACACTCCACCGGGGAGCTGTTTTTT. This translates into CASSPGHSTGELFF.